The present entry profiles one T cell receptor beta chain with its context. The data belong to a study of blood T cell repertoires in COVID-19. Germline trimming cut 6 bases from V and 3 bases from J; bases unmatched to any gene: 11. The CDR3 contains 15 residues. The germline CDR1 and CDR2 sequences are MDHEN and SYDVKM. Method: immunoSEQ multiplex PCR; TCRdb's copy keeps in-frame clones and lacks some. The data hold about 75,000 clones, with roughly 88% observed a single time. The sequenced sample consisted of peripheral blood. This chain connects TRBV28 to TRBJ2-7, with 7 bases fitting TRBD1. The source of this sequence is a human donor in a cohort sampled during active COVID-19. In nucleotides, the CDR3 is TGTGCCAGCAGCCTCGACAGGGTTAGGAACTACGAGCAGTACTTC. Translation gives CASSLDRVRNYEQYF. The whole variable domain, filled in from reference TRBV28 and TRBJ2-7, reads DVKVTQSSRYLVKRTGEKVFLECVQDMDHENMFWYRQDPGLGLRLIYFSYDVKMKEKGDIPEGYSVSREKKERFSLILESASTNQTSMYLCASSLDRVRNYEQYFGPGTRLTVT.